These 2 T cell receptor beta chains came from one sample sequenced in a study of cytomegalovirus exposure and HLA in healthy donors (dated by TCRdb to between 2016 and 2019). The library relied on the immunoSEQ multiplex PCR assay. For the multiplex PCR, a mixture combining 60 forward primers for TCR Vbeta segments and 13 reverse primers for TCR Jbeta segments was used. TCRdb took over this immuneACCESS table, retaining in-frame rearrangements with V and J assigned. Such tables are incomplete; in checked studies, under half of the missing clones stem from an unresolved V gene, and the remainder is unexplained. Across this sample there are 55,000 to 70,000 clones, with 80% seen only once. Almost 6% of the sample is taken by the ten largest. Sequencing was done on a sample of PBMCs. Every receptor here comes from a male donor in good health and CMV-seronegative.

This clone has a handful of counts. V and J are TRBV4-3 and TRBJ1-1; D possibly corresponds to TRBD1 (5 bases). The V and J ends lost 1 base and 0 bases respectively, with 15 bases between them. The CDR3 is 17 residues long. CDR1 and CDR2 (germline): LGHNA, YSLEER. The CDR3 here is CASSQVGGTGLNTEAFF. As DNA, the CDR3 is TGCGCCAGCAGCCAAGTAGGAGGGACGGGATTGAACACTGAAGCTTTCTTT.

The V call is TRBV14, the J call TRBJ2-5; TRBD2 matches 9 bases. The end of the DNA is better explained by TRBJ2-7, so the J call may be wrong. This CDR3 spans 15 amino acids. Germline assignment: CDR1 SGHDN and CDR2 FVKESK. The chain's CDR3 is CASNPLSGGSSEQYF. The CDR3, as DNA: TGTGCCAGCAACCCCTTAAGCGGGGGGTCATCCGAGCAGTACTTC.